Presented here are 23 T cell receptor beta chains from one specimen sequenced in a study of T cells in Graves' hyperthyroidism and ophthalmopathy. Researchers amplified the TCR beta CDR3 regions from RNA transcripts. First-round RT-PCR of the TCR CDR3 relied on the HTBI primer set. TCRdb reprocessed the multiplex PCR reads with MiXCR, giving one entry per CDR3 protein. Of about 700,000 distinct CDR3 sequences listed, 12% to 15% are singletons. The sample comprised blood. The source of these receptors is a woman aged 18-29 years with Graves' hyperthyroidism.

At least ten counts were recorded for this clonotype. V is TRBV10-3 and J is TRBJ2-5; 10 bases match TRBD2. V shed 2 bases, J shed 4 bases, and the junction held 4 bases outside the gene matches. Germline values: CDR1 ENHRY, CDR2 SYGVKD. This CDR3 has 15 residues. The CDR3 loop is CAISELAGDGETQYF. DNA of the CDR3: TGTGCCATCAGTGAGCTAGCGGGAGATGGAGAGACCCAGTACTTC.

This rearrangement joins TRBV7-6 to TRBJ2-2, with 10 positions matching TRBD2. V shed 4 bases, J shed 1 base, and the junction held 6 bases outside the gene matches. There are 17 residues in the CDR3. CDR1 is SGHVS and CDR2 is FNYEAQ in the germline V gene. The CDR3 region is CASSSPRTSGNTGELFF. The CDR3 nucleotides are TGTGCCAGCAGCTCACCCAGGACTAGCGGGAACACCGGGGAGCTGTTTTTT.

This clonotype was picked up one time. This rearrangement joins TRBV27 to TRBJ1-5; 11 bases agree with TRBD1. In germline, CDR1 is MNHEY, CDR2 SMNVEV (reference sequence). This CDR3 contains 18 residues. The V and J ends lost 4 bases and 6 bases, in that order; junction bases with no gene match: 14. The DNA for the CDR3 is TGTGCCAGCAGTTCCTTCCCAGGCGGACAGGGGGCTTTTCAGCCCCAGCATTTT. Translating it yields CASSSFPGGQGAFQPQHF.

The J gene is TRBJ1-1, the V gene TRBV30; D is uncertain. This CDR3 spans 18 amino acids. Germline V gene sequence: CDR1 GTSNPN, CDR2 SVGIG (reference sequence). Trimming stripped 0 bases from V and 0 bases from J, with 20 bases between. The CDR3: CAWSVRTSSRRVNTEAFF. In DNA, the CDR3 is TGTGCCTGGAGTGTTAGGACTTCCTCAAGGAGGGTGAACACTGAAGCTTTCTTT.

This clonotype was seen repeatedly, ten times or more. This sequence joins TRBV6-1 and TRBJ2-7; 8 positions match TRBD2. Germline V gives CDR1 MNHNS, CDR2 SASEGT. This CDR3 spans 15 amino acids. V was pared by 1 base and J by 4 bases, with 6 bases of the junction left unmatched. The CDR3 sequence: CASSEVSGAHYEQYF. CDR3 sequence (DNA): TGTGCCAGCAGTGAAGTTAGCGGGGCGCATTACGAGCAGTACTTC.

This clonotype was detected many times. The rearrangement links TRBV7-2 to TRBJ2-1; 7 bases fit TRBD1. V was pared by 4 bases and J by 12 bases, with 9 bases of the junction left unmatched. Germline CDR1 is SGHTA and CDR2 is FQGNSA. This CDR3 has 13 amino acids. CDR3 loop: CASSWDSRTGQFF. CDR3 bases: TGTGCCAGCAGCTGGGACAGCCGTACAGGGCAGTTCTTC.

This clonotype was seen at least ten times. CDR3 DNA: TGTGCCAGCAGTTACTCACTAGCGGGAGGGCCGGGGTACAATGAGCAGTTCTTC. It translates to CASSYSLAGGPGYNEQFF. The chain has TRBV6-5 and TRBJ2-1; 13 bases are shared with TRBD2. The CDR3 is made up of 18 amino acids. Germline CDR1 and CDR2: MNHEY and SVGAGI. J was trimmed by 4 bases and V by 0 bases; bases with no gene match: 6.

This clonotype has only one observation. This may arise from a read error, as a much more abundant clone is one base away. The gene calls are TRBV29-1 and TRBJ1-6; D is unresolved. Germline values: CDR1 SQVTM, CDR2 ANQGSEA. V was shortened by 5 bases and J by 5 bases, with 10 bases between the two germline ends. The CDR3 consists of 13 residues. For the CDR3, the DNA is TGCAGCGTTCAGCAGGATGATAATTCACCCCTCCACTTT. As protein: CSVQQDDNSPLHF.

The chain carries TRBV5-1 and TRBJ2-3; D is unresolved. Germline V lookup: CDR1 SGHRS, CDR2 YFSETQ. V shed 0 bases and J shed 1 base, with 9 bases lying between them. There are 15 residues in the CDR3. In DNA, the CDR3 is TGCGCCAGCAGCTTGGTTGCAGGTCGCACAGATACGCAGTATTTT. Its translation is CASSLVAGRTDTQYF.

This clonotype has at least ten counts. The chain combines TRBV6-6 with TRBJ1-5; D is undetermined. The CDR3 has 15 residues. CDR1 is MNHNY and CDR2 is SVGAGI in the germline V gene (reference sequence). The V gene lost 0 bases and the J gene lost 2 bases, with 8 bases spanning the gap. CDR3 sequence: CASSYSGWGNQPQHF. The CDR3 coding sequence is TGTGCCAGCAGTTACTCGGGTTGGGGCAATCAGCCCCAGCATTTT.

This clonotype showed up just a few times. The chain links TRBV24-1 to TRBJ2-7; D possibly corresponds to TRBD1 (5 bases). Germline V gene sequence: CDR1 KGHDR, CDR2 SFDVKD. CDR3 length equals 15 residues. The germline V and J ends were trimmed by 5 bases and 2 bases, with 15 bases remaining between them. Here the CDR3 DNA reads TGTGCCACCAGTGCCAGGAAGGGGTACACCTACGAGCAGTACTTC. Encoded protein: CATSARKGYTYEQYF.

The chain joins TRBV20-1 to TRBJ2-2, with D tentatively TRBD2 (6 bases). V shed 1 base and J shed 7 bases, with 10 bases lying between them. The CDR3 is 13 amino acids. The germline gives CDR1 DFQATT, CDR2 SNEGSKA (reference sequence). The chain's CDR3 is CSARVTGVGELFF. For the CDR3, the DNA is TGCAGTGCTAGAGTGACGGGAGTCGGGGAGCTGTTTTTT.

This clonotype was seen only a few times. This rearrangement joins TRBV30 to TRBJ2-2; tentative D call: TRBD1 (6 bases). The germline CDR1 and CDR2 sequences are GTSNPN and SVGIG (reference sequence). This CDR3 region has 15 residues. Deletions cut 2 bases from V and 5 bases from J, with 15 bases between. In DNA form, the CDR3 reads TGTGCCTGGAGTTCGAACAACAGGGAAACCGGGGAGCTGTTTTTT. Translating gives CAWSSNNRETGELFF. Full variable domain (outside the CDR3, taken from reference TRBV30 and TRBJ2-2): SQTIHQWPATLVQPVGSPLSLECTVEGTSNPNLYWYRQAAGRGLQLLFYSVGIGQISSEVPQNLSASRPQDRQFILSSKKLLLSDSGFYLCAWSSNNRETGELFFGEGSRLTVL.

In its sample, this clonotype was seen many times. The chain carries TRBV20-1 and TRBJ2-7; 9 bases fit TRBD1. Per the germline V gene, CDR1 is DFQATT and CDR2 is SNEGSKA (reference sequence). V gave up 4 bases and J gave up 4 bases; unmatched junction bases: 11. The length of the CDR3 is 15 residues. CDR3 sequence (DNA): TGCAGTGCTACCCATGGACAGGGGTTTTTGTACGAGCAGTACTTC. Its translation is CSATHGQGFLYEQYF.

The J gene is TRBJ2-7, the V gene TRBV6-2 or TRBV6-3; either TRBD1 or TRBD2 may fit D (6 bases each). Trimming left V 2 bases short and J 4 bases short, with 12 bases between. The CDR3 consists of 14 residues. Germline V gene sequence: CDR1 MNHEY, CDR2 SVGEGT. Here the CDR3 DNA reads TGTGCCAGCAGTTACGGACGAGGGGGGTACGAGCAGTACTTC. This gives the protein CASSYGRGGYEQYF.

This clonotype appeared a few times. The chain combines TRBV6-1 with TRBJ2-2; TRBD1 matches at 7 bases. V shed 7 bases, J shed 1 base, and the junction held 3 bases outside the gene matches. This CDR3 has 14 amino acids. Germline V CDR1 and CDR2: MNHNS, SASEGT. CDR3 residues: CASNNRGNTGELFF. In DNA, the CDR3 is TGTGCCAGCAATAACAGGGGGAACACCGGGGAGCTGTTTTTT.

There are a few counts of this clonotype. V gene TRBV12-3 or TRBV12-4 combines with J gene TRBJ1-1; D may be TRBD1 (5 bases). This CDR3 region has 16 residues. V dropped 1 base and J dropped 0 bases, with 12 bases sitting between them. This chain's CDR3 is CASSLGGRTMNTEAFF. In DNA form, the CDR3 reads TGTGCCAGCAGTTTAGGGGGACGGACCATGAACACTGAAGCTTTCTTT.

The chain combines TRBV15 with TRBJ1-3, with unresolved D. V was trimmed by 0 bases and J by 2 bases, leaving 5 bases between them. The CDR3 consists of 14 residues. The germline CDR1 and CDR2 sequences are LNHNV and YYDKDF (reference sequence). The CDR3, as DNA: TGTGCCACCAGCAGAGACCCCGCTGGAAACACCATATATTTT. This codes for CATSRDPAGNTIYF.

The chain carries TRBV19 and TRBJ1-5; D unresolved. The CDR3 extends over 14 amino acids. CDR1 is LNHDA, CDR2 SQIVND, per germline (reference sequence). Trimming stripped 5 bases from V and 2 bases from J, with 10 bases between. The chain's CDR3 is CASSPTWGNQPQHF. CDR3 nucleotides: TGTGCCAGTAGTCCGACCTGGGGCAATCAGCCCCAGCATTTT. Combining the CDR3 with reference TRBV19 and TRBJ1-5 gives the whole variable domain DGGITQSPKYLFRKEGQNVTLSCEQNLNHDAMYWYRQDPGQGLRLIYYSQIVNDFQKGDIAEGYSVSREKKESFPLTVTSAQKNPTAFYLCASSPTWGNQPQHFGDGTRLSIL.

The chain combines TRBV30 with TRBJ2-1, with 8 bases that match TRBD2. V trimming: 5 bases; J trimming: 14 bases; junction bases outside the gene matches: 5. The CDR3 has 10 residues. Germline lookup yields CDR1 GTSNPN and CDR2 SVGIG (reference sequence). In nucleotides, the CDR3 is TGTGCCTGGGGGGGGACTAGGGAGTTCTTC. Translation: CAWGGTREFF. The variable domain in full, with the rest retrieved from reference TRBV30 and TRBJ2-1, is SQTIHQWPATLVQPVGSPLSLECTVEGTSNPNLYWYRQAAGRGLQLLFYSVGIGQISSEVPQNLSASRPQDRQFILSSKKLLLSDSGFYLCAWGGTREFFGPGTRLTVL.

This clonotype was counted at least ten times. The chain recombines TRBV20-1 with TRBJ1-2; possible D gene TRBD1, 6 bases. This CDR3 comprises 11 residues. From germline, CDR1 is DFQATT and CDR2 SNEGSKA (reference sequence). V shed 7 bases and J shed 6 bases, with 12 bases lying between them. CDR3 bases: TGCAGTGGGGGGCCCCGCGATGGCTACACCTTC. Translated, it gives CSGGPRDGYTF.

This clonotype was picked up many times. V gene TRBV7-9 combines with J gene TRBJ2-5; D is unclear. The CDR3 consists of 15 residues. Germline V lookup: CDR1 SEHNR, CDR2 FQNEAQ (reference sequence). With 0 bases removed from V and 1 base from J, the gap between germline ends came to 9 bases. CDR3 protein: CASSLAYGSQETQYF. The CDR3 DNA sequence: TGTGCCAGCAGCTTAGCGTACGGCAGCCAAGAGACCCAGTACTTC.

Many counts were recorded for this clonotype. The genes are TRBV20-1 and TRBJ2-7; D call uncertain. Trimming removed 5 bases at V and 0 bases at J, with 11 bases between. CDR1 and CDR2 (germline): DFQATT, SNEGSKA (reference sequence). The CDR3 is 13 amino acids. CDR3 protein: CSARLVSSYEQYF. The CDR3 region has the DNA TGCAGTGCTCGACTCGTGAGCTCCTACGAGCAGTACTTC.